Listed below are T cell receptor beta chains from one sample, sequenced in a study of blood T cell repertoires in COVID-19. TCRdb keeps only in-frame clones here, not all; method: immunoSEQ multiplex PCR. In the table there are some 500,000 clones, 88% of which are singletons. Material for sequencing was PBMCs or T cells enriched from blood (not recorded which). All receptors come from a middle-aged woman who had recovered from COVID-19. Both conserved end residues are part of each CDR3. A D gene is named only where the DNA matches it firmly. Expanded clones are given a class, and other clones once, few, many or no size at all.

>once|TRBV29-1|TRBD1|TRBJ2-5
CSVSTGGDLPQETQYF
TGCAGCGTATCGACAGGGGGCGACCTGCCTCAAGAGACCCAGTACTTC
>.|TRBV11-3|.|TRBJ2-4
CASSLGLEFIQYF
TGTGCCAGCAGCTTGGGACTCGAGTTCATTCAGTACTTC
>.|TRBV7-8|.|TRBJ1-2
CASSSDLGGGYGYTF
TGTGCCAGCAGCTCCGATCTGGGGGGAGGCTATGGCTACACCTTC
>.|TRBV11-3|TRBD2|TRBJ2-2
CASSGGLAGNTGELFF
TGTGCCAGCAGCGGGGGTCTAGCGGGCAACACCGGGGAGCTGTTTTTT
>.|TRBV6-6|.|TRBJ1-4
CASSPYQASATNEKLFF
TGTGCCAGCAGTCCCTACCAGGCGTCTGCAACTAATGAAAAACTGTTTTTT
>.|TRBV7-2|TRBD1|TRBJ2-2
CASSLTGYTGELFF
TGTGCCAGCAGCCTGACAGGGTACACCGGGGAGCTGTTTTTT
>.|TRBV19|.|TRBJ1-3
CASSIMAPGLSGNTIYF
TGTGCCAGTAGTATTATGGCCCCGGGACTCTCTGGAAACACCATATATTTT
>.|TRBV2|.|TRBJ1-6
CASSIRVGNSPLHF
TGTGCCAGCAGTATCAGGGTGGGGAATTCACCCCTCCACTTT
>.|TRBV11-3|TRBD1|TRBJ2-5
CASGRQGGTEETQYF
TGTGCCAGCGGGCGACAGGGTGGGACGGAGGAGACCCAGTACTTC
>.|TRBV5-1|TRBD2|TRBJ2-1
CASSPGLAVSSYNEQFF
TGCGCCAGCAGCCCCGGACTAGCGGTTAGCTCCTACAATGAGCAGTTCTTC
>.|TRBV6-5|TRBD2|TRBJ2-3
CASSFPGLGTDTQYF
TGTGCCAGCAGTTTCCCGGGACTAGGCACAGATACGCAGTATTTT
>.|TRBV11-3|TRBD2|TRBJ2-1
CASSLEGLAGGEQFF
TGTGCCAGCAGCTTAGAAGGTCTAGCGGGCGGTGAGCAGTTCTTC
>.|TRBV4-1|.|TRBJ1-1
CASSQDQSYGVAFF
TGCGCCAGCAGCCAAGATCAATCCTACGGGGTCGCTTTCTTT
>.|TRBV7-6|.|TRBJ2-2
CASSLVIGGTGELFF
TGTGCCAGCAGCTTAGTTATCGGCGGCACCGGGGAGCTGTTTTTT
>.|TRBV7-9|.|TRBJ2-7
CASQVSASEQYF
TGTGCCAGCCAGGTTTCGGCGTCCGAGCAGTACTTC
>.|TRBV29-1|TRBD2|TRBJ2-1
CSVVSGTLNEQFF
TGCAGCGTTGTAAGCGGGACTCTCAATGAGCAGTTCTTC
>.|TRBV7-9|.|TRBJ2-7
CASSPGSGGEQYF
TGTGCCAGCAGCCCCGGTTCCGGCGGTGAGCAGTACTTC
>.|TRBV9|.|TRBJ2-1
CASSPPPGSYNEQFF
TGTGCCAGCAGCCCTCCCCCGGGCTCCTACAATGAGCAGTTCTTC
>.|TRBV2|.|TRBJ2-7
CASSAGSYEQYF
TGTGCCAGCTCAGCAGGGTCCTACGAGCAGTACTTC
>.|TRBV5-1|TRBD2|TRBJ2-1
CASSFRQREGSYNEQFF
TGCGCCAGCAGCTTTCGCCAGCGGGAGGGCTCCTACAATGAGCAGTTCTTC
>.|TRBV10-3|.|TRBJ2-2
CAIGKENTGELFF
TGTGCCATCGGCAAAGAGAACACCGGGGAGCTGTTTTTT
>.|TRBV19|.|TRBJ2-4
CASSTPRPAKNIQYF
TGTGCCAGTAGTACCCCGCGGCCCGCCAAAAACATTCAGTACTTC
>.|TRBV19|.|TRBJ1-2
CASSAAGRGYTF
TGTGCCAGTAGTGCGGCCGGTAGGGGCTACACCTTC
>.|TRBV5-6|TRBD2|TRBJ2-7
CASSLVSGDYYEQYF
TGTGCCAGCAGCTTGGTATCGGGGGACTACTACGAGCAGTACTTC
>.|TRBV5-6|.|TRBJ1-2
CASSPGGVYDYTF
TGTGCCAGCAGCCCAGGAGGGGTTTATGACTACACCTTC
>.|TRBV5-4|.|TRBJ2-5
CASSLGSGETQYF
TGTGCCAGCAGCTTGGGTTCGGGGGAGACCCAGTACTTC
>.|TRBV10-1|.|TRBJ1-2
CASSDMSYGYTF
TGCGCCAGCAGCGACATGAGTTATGGCTACACCTTC
>.|TRBV27|.|TRBJ2-2
CASRLLANTGELFF
TGTGCCAGCAGGCTCCTAGCCAACACCGGGGAGCTGTTTTTT
>.|TRBV6-2/TRBV6-3|TRBD1|TRBJ1-5
CASSYGGQRNQPQHF
TGTGCCAGCAGTTACGGGGGACAGCGTAATCAGCCCCAGCATTTT
>.|TRBV15|TRBD1|TRBJ1-2
CATSREGQRYGYTF
TGTGCCACCAGCAGAGAGGGACAGCGCTATGGCTACACCTTC
>.|TRBV5-1|TRBD1|TRBJ1-1
CASSQVPPGQGGHEAFF
TGCGCCAGCAGCCAGGTACCTCCGGGACAGGGGGGGCATGAAGCTTTCTTT
>.|TRBV5-1|TRBD2|TRBJ2-1
CASSLPASGSFYNEQFF
TGCGCCAGCAGCCTCCCCGCAAGCGGGAGCTTCTACAATGAGCAGTTCTTC
>.|TRBV7-2|.|TRBJ2-3
CASSLVSLVDTQYF
TGTGCCAGCAGCTTAGTCTCCTTAGTGGATACGCAGTATTTT
>.|TRBV11-3|.|TRBJ1-1
CASRERGPEAFF
TGTGCCAGCAGGGAACGGGGTCCTGAAGCTTTCTTT
>.|TRBV20-1|.|TRBJ1-5
CSASRGSGYSNQPQHF
TGCAGTGCTAGTCGAGGGTCCGGGTATAGCAATCAGCCCCAGCATTTT
>.|TRBV4-3|TRBD2|TRBJ2-7
CASSHSLAGAYEQYF
TGCGCCAGCAGCCACTCACTAGCGGGAGCATACGAGCAGTACTTC
>.|TRBV30|.|TRBJ1-2
CAWSQGYRNGYTF
TGTGCCTGGAGCCAGGGGTATCGGAATGGCTACACCTTC
>.|TRBV6-2/TRBV6-3|TRBD1|TRBJ1-2
CASSLLDRDSYGYTF
TGTGCCAGCAGTTTGCTCGACAGGGATAGCTATGGCTACACCTTC
>.|TRBV7-9|TRBD1|TRBJ1-2
CASSPDRGWNLGGYTF
TGTGCCAGCAGCCCGGACAGGGGATGGAATTTAGGTGGCTACACCTTC
>.|TRBV5-1|.|TRBJ1-1
CASSVAMDTEAFF
TGCGCCAGCAGCGTGGCTATGGACACTGAAGCTTTCTTT
>.|TRBV5-4|TRBD1|TRBJ2-7
CASSLNRGLYEQYF
TGTGCCAGCAGCTTGAACAGGGGGTTATACGAGCAGTACTTC
>.|TRBV11-2|.|TRBJ2-1
CASSLIETTGRMSGEQFF
TGTGCCAGCAGCTTAATCGAAACTACCGGGAGAATGTCGGGTGAGCAGTTCTTC
>.|TRBV30|.|TRBJ1-2
CAWSGVGDSSYGYTF
TGTGCCTGGAGTGGAGTAGGGGACTCCTCCTATGGCTACACCTTC
>.|TRBV19|.|TRBJ1-2
CASSISQGRGYGYTF
TGTGCCAGTAGTATATCGCAGGGTCGTGGCTATGGCTACACCTTC
>.|TRBV11-3|TRBD1|TRBJ2-5
CASSLGQGNYETQYF
TGTGCCAGCAGCCTTGGACAGGGTAATTACGAGACCCAGTACTTC
>.|TRBV9|TRBD2|TRBJ2-4
CASSSAGGLQYF
TGTGCCAGCAGCTCAGCGGGGGGCCTTCAGTACTTC
>once|TRBV11-2|TRBD1|TRBJ2-6
CASSRYRGSGANVLTF
TGTGCCAGCAGCCGTTACAGGGGATCTGGGGCCAACGTCCTGACTTTC
>.|TRBV7-9|.|TRBJ1-1
CASTSTAMNTEAFF
TGTGCCAGCACGTCCACAGCTATGAACACTGAAGCTTTCTTT
>few|TRBV10-2|TRBD1|TRBJ1-1
CASRGDREMNTEAFF
TGCGCCAGCAGGGGGGACAGGGAGATGAACACTGAAGCTTTCTTT
>.|TRBV7-9|TRBD2|TRBJ2-7
CASSPRGSDTYEQYF
TGTGCCAGCAGCCCTCGCGGGAGTGATACCTACGAGCAGTACTTC
>.|TRBV16|.|TRBJ1-1
CASSKVDSKGDTEAFF
TGTGCCAGCAGCAAAGTGGACAGCAAAGGGGACACTGAAGCTTTCTTT
>.|TRBV5-1|TRBD1|TRBJ2-2
CASSSTGGKTGELFF
TGCGCCAGCAGCTCGACAGGGGGTAAAACCGGGGAGCTGTTTTTT
>.|TRBV7-2|TRBD1|TRBJ2-1
CASRPGQGYNEQFF
TGTGCCAGCAGACCGGGACAGGGTTACAATGAGCAGTTCTTC
>.|TRBV4-1|.|TRBJ1-2
CASSQEEGSYGYTF
TGCGCCAGCAGCCAAGAGGAGGGTTCCTATGGCTACACCTTC
>.|TRBV5-1|.|TRBJ2-3
CASSLSPGGTDTQYF
TGCGCCAGCAGCTTGTCTCCAGGGGGCACAGATACGCAGTATTTT
>.|TRBV6-2/TRBV6-3|TRBD1|TRBJ1-2
CASSSQAPGTGDYGYTF
TGTGCCAGCAGCTCACAGGCCCCCGGGACAGGGGACTATGGCTACACCTTC
>.|TRBV30|.|TRBJ1-1
CAWSAQGNTEAFF
TGTGCCTGGAGTGCCCAGGGGAACACTGAAGCTTTCTTT